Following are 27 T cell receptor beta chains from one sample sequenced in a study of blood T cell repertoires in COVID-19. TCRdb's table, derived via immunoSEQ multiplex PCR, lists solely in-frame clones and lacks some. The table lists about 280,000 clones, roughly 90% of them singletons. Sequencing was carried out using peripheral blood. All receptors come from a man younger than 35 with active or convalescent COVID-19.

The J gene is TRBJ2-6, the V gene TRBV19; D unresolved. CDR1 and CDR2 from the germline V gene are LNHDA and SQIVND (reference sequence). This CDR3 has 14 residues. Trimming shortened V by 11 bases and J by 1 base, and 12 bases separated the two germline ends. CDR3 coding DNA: TGTGCCTCCAAAGGAGTATCTGGGGCCAACGTCCTGACTTTC. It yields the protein CASKGVSGANVLTF. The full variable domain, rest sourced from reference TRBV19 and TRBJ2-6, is DGGITQSPKYLFRKEGQNVTLSCEQNLNHDAMYWYRQDPGQGLRLIYYSQIVNDFQKGDIAEGYSVSREKKESFPLTVTSAQKNPTAFYLCASKGVSGANVLTFGAGSRLTVL.

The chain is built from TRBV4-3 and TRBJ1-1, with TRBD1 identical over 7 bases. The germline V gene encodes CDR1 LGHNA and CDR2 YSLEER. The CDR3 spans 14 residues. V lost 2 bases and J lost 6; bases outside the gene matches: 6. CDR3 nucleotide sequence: TGCGCCAGCAGCCAATCGACAGGGCGGGCTGAAGCTTTCTTT. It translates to CASSQSTGRAEAFF.

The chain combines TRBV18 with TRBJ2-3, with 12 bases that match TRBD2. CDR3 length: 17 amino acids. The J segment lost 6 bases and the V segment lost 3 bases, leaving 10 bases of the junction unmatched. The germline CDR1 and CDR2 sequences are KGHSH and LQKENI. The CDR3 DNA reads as TGTGCCAGCTCACCTGGACTAGCGGGGTTAATCGTGGATACGCAGTATTTT. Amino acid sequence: CASSPGLAGLIVDTQYF.

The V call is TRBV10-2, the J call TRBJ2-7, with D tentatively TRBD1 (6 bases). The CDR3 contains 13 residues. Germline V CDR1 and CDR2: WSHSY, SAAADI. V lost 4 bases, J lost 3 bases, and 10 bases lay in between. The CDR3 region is CASSGGQDYEQYF. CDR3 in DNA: TGCGCCAGCAGTGGGGGGCAGGACTACGAGCAGTACTTC.

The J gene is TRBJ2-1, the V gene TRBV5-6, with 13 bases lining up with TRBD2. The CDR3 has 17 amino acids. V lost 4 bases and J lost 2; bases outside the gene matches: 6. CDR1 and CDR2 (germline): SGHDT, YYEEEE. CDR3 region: CASSPGLAGVPYNEQFF. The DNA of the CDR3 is TGTGCCAGCAGCCCCGGACTAGCGGGGGTTCCCTACAATGAGCAGTTCTTC. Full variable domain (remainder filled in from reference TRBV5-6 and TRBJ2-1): DAGVTQSPTHLIKTRGQQVTLRCSPKSGHDTVSWYQQALGQGPQFIFQYYEEEERQRGNFPDRFSGHQFPNYSSELNVNALLLGDSALYLCASSPGLAGVPYNEQFFGPGTRLTVL.

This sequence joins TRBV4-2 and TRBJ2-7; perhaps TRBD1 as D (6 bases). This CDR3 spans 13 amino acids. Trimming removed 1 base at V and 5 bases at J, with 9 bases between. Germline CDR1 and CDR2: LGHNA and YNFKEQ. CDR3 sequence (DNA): TGTGCCAGCAGCCAAGTACAGGGCGACGAGCAGTACTTC. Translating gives CASSQVQGDEQYF.

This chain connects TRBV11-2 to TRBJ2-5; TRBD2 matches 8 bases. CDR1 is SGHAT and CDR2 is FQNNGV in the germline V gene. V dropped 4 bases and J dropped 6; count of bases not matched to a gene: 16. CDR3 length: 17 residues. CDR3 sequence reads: CASSSIGPGGARKTQYF. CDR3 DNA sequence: TGTGCCAGCAGCTCCATAGGCCCGGGGGGGGCGCGAAAGACCCAGTACTTC. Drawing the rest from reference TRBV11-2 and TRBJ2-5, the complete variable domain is EAGVAQSPRYKIIEKRQSVAFWCNPISGHATLYWYQQILGQGPKLLIQFQNNGVVDDSQLPKDRFSAERLKGVDSTLKIQPAKLEDSAVYLCASSSIGPGGARKTQYFGPGTRLLVL.

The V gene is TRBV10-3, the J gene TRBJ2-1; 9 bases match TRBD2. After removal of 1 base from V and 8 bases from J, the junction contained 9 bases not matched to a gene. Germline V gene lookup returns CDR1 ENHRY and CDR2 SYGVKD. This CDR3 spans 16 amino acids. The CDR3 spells CAISELPAGGGDEQFF. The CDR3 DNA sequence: TGTGCCATCAGTGAGTTGCCAGCGGGGGGCGGGGATGAGCAGTTCTTC.

CDR3 bases: TGCGCCAGCAGCCAAGCCGGGACACGAACCTACGAGCAGTACTTC. This codes for CASSQAGTRTYEQYF. This chain links TRBV4-1 with TRBJ2-7, with D perhaps matching TRBD1 (6 bases). This CDR3 comprises 15 residues. Germline V gene data show CDR1 as MGHRA and CDR2 as YSYEKL. Trimming removed 1 base from V and 2 bases from J, with 12 bases in between.

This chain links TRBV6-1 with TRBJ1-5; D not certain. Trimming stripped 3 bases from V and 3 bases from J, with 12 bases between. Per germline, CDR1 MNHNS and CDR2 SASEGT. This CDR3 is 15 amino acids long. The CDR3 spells CASSERGIPNQPQHF. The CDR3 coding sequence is TGTGCCAGCAGTGAGAGAGGGATTCCCAATCAGCCCCAGCATTTT.

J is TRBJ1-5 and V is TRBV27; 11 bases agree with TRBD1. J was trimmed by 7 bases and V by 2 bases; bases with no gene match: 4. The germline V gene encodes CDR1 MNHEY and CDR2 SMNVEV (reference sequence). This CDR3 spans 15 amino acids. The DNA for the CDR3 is TGTGCCAGCAGTTTAGGGACAGGGGGGCACCAGCCCCAGCATTTT. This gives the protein CASSLGTGGHQPQHF.

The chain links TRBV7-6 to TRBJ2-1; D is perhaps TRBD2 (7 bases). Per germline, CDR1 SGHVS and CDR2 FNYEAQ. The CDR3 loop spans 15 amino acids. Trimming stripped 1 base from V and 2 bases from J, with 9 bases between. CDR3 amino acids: CASSLGGGAYNEQFF. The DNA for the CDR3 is TGTGCCAGCAGCTTAGGAGGGGGGGCCTACAATGAGCAGTTCTTC. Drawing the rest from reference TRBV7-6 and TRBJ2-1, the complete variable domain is GAGVSQSPRYKVTKRGQDVALRCDPISGHVSLYWYRQALGQGPEFLTYFNYEAQQDKSGLPNDRFSAERPEGSISTLTIQRTEQRDSAMYRCASSLGGGAYNEQFFGPGTRLTVL.

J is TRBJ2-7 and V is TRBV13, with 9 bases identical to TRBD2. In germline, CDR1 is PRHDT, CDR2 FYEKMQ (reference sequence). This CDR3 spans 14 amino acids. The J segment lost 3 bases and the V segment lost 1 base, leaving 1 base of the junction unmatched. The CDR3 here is CASSLVAGVYEQYF. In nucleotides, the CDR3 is TGTGCCAGCAGCTTAGTAGCGGGGGTCTACGAGCAGTACTTC.

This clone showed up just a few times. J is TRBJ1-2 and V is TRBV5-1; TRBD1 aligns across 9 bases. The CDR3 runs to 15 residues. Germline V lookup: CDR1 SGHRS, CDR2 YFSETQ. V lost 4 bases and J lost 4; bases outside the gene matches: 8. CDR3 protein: CASSVGQGEGYGYTF. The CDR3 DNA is TGCGCCAGCAGCGTGGGACAGGGAGAAGGCTATGGCTACACCTTC.

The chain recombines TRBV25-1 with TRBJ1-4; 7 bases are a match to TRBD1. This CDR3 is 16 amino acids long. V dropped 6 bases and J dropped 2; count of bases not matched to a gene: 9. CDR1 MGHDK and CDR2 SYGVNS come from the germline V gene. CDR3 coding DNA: TGTGCCAGCAGCGAGACAGGGTATTGGACTAATGAAAAACTGTTTTTT. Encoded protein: CASSETGYWTNEKLFF.

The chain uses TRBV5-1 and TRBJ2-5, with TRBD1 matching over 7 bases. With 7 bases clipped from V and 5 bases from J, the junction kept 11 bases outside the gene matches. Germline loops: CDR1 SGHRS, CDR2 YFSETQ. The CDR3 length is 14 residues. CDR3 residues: CASARTGDGETQYF. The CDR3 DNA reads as TGCGCCAGCGCCCGGACAGGCGATGGCGAGACCCAGTACTTC.

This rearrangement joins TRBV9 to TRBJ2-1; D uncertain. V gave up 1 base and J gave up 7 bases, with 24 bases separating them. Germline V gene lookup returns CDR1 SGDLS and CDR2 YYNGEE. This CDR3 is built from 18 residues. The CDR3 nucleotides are TGTGCCAGCAGCGTAATTAAAGAAGGAGCACCCTTGCGGAATGAGCAGTTCTTC. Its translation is CASSVIKEGAPLRNEQFF.

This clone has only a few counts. CDR3 DNA sequence: TGCGCCAGCAGCCAAGAGTTTAGGGGTGACTATGGCTACACCTTC. Its protein product is CASSQEFRGDYGYTF. The chain is built from TRBV4-3 and TRBJ1-2; perhaps TRBD1 as D (5 bases). Germline CDR1 is LGHNA and CDR2 is YSLEER. The germline V and J ends were trimmed by 0 bases and 3 bases, with 11 bases remaining between them. The CDR3 covers 15 residues.

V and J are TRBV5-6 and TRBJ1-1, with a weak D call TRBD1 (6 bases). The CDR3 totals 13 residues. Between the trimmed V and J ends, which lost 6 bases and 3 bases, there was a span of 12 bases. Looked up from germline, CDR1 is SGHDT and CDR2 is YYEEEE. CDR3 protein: CASTTGRDTEAFF. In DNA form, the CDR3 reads TGTGCCAGCACCACAGGGCGGGACACTGAAGCTTTCTTT.

For the CDR3, the DNA is TGTGCCAGCAGCAGTAGAGTCTCCTACAATGAGCAGTTCTTC. Protein product: CASSSRVSYNEQFF. The chain combines TRBV7-9 with TRBJ2-1; D unclear. The germline V gene has CDR1 SEHNR and CDR2 FQNEAQ (reference sequence). The CDR3 runs 14 residues. V was clipped by 5 bases and J by 0 bases, with 8 bases between them.

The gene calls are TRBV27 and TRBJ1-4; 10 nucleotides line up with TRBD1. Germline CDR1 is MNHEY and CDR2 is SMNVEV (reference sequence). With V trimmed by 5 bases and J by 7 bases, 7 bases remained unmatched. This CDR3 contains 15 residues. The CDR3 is CASSPTGGPAEKLFF. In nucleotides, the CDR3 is TGTGCCAGCAGTCCGACAGGGGGCCCAGCTGAAAAACTGTTTTTT.

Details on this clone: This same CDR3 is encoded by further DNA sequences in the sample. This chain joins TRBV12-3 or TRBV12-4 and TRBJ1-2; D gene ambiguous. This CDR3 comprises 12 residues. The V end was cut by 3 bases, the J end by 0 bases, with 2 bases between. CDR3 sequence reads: CASSFSNYGYTF. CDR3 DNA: TGTGCCAGCAGTTTCTCTAACTATGGCTACACCTTC.

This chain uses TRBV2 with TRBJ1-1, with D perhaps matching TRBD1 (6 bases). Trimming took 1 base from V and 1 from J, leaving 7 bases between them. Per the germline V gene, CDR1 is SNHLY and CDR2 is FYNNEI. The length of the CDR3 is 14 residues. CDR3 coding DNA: TGTGCCAGCAGTGAAGGGGACACGAACACTGAAGCTTTCTTT. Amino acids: CASSEGDTNTEAFF.

The CDR3 region has the DNA TGTGCCAGCAGCTTAGGCGGGGGGGCAGGGGCCTCCTACGAGCAGTACTTC. This codes for CASSLGGGAGASYEQYF. This chain joins TRBV7-2 and TRBJ2-7; 9 bases agree with TRBD2. Germline V gene lookup returns CDR1 SGHTA and CDR2 FQGNSA. The CDR3 length is 17 residues. Losses at the gene ends were 1 base for V and 0 bases for J; bases not matched to a gene: 7.

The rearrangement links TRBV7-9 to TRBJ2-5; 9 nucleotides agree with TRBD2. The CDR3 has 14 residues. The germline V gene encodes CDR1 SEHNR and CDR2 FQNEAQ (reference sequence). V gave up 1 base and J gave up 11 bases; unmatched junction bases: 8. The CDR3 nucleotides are TGTGCCAGCAGCTTAGTTTCGACTAGCGGATTTCAGTACTTC. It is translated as CASSLVSTSGFQYF. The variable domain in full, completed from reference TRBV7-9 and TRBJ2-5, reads DTGVSQNPRHKITKRGQNVTFRCDPISEHNRLYWYRQTLGQGPEFLTYFQNEAQLEKSRLLSDRFSAERPKGSFSTLEIQRTEQGDSAMYLCASSLVSTSGFQYFGPGTRLLVL.

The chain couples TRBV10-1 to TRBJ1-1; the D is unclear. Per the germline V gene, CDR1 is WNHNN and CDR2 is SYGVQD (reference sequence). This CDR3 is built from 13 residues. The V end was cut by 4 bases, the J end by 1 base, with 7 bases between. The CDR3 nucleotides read TGCGCCAGCAGTGGTTCAGGGAACACTGAAGCTTTCTTT. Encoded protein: CASSGSGNTEAFF.

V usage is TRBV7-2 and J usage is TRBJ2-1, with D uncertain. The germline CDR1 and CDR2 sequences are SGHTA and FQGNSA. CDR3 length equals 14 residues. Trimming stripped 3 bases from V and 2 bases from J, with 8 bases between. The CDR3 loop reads CASSLGLAYNEQFF. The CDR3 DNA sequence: TGTGCCAGCAGCTTGGGTCTAGCCTACAATGAGCAGTTCTTC.